This entry is about one T cell receptor (beta chain). The antigen is not known. The junction and the germline gene differ at one end; a read error may be behind it. Authors' analysis steps: A productive frequency of 2.59 x 10-5 was the lowest detectable. Repertoires were generated with immunoSEQ multiplex PCR, while TCRdb's copy carries only in-frame clones and drops some. That table furnishes V, J and clone size, whereas the DNA furnished D and trimming. This table holds about 40,000 clones, roughly 80% found once. This sample stems from a study of STAT5B mutations in CD4+ large granular lymphocyte leukemia. Findings and caveats of the study: Main leukemic clonotypes were patient-specific, but more than 20% appeared at low frequency elsewhere.

The CDR3 loop spans 13 amino acids. Looked up from germline, CDR1 is MNHNS and CDR2 is SASEGT. Sequences were obtained from CD4+ T cells from blood buffy coats. The clonotype comes from a human donor in good health. V usage is TRBV6-1 and J usage is TRBJ2-5; 7 bases match TRBD1. The CDR3 DNA sequence: TGTGCCAGCCGTGACAGGGCCCAAGAGACCCAGTACTTC. It specifies CASRDRAQETQYF.